These T cell receptor beta chains were read from a single sample in a study of blood T cell repertoires in COVID-19. Generated by immunoSEQ multiplex PCR, the TCRdb table keeps only in-frame clones and is missing some. The repertoire consists of about 190,000 clones, with over 75% occurring once and the leading ten covering 9.5% to 15%. Sequencing was performed on peripheral blood. The receptors were gathered from a woman aged 50 to 60 with acute or convalescent COVID-19. Each CDR3 is given with its conserved first and last residue.

V gene	J gene	CDR3 protein
TRBV19	TRBJ1-5	CASSNGVGNQPQHF
TRBV9	TRBJ1-6	CASSVVPSGGSLHF
TRBV2	TRBJ1-2	CASSEAPVVTRIGYTF
TRBV19	TRBJ2-2	CAGESTGELFF
TRBV28	TRBJ1-1	CASSFAPREAFF
TRBV10-3	TRBJ1-4	CAISEGTDRNEKLFF
TRBV12-3/TRBV12-4	TRBJ1-2	CASSPGGSYGYTF
TRBV20-1	TRBJ2-1	CSASLGASYNEQFF
TRBV19	TRBJ2-2	CASSIRLEGRGELFF
TRBV6-5	TRBJ2-7	CASSYSSRQYEQYF
TRBV6-5	TRBJ1-5	CATGGSNQPQHF
TRBV27	TRBJ1-2	CASSPGQARSYGYTF
TRBV18	TRBJ1-3	CASSPRRELSGNTIYF
TRBV5-5	TRBJ1-1	CASSLAVGINTEAFF
TRBV19	TRBJ1-1	CASSMAGTEAFF
TRBV21-1	TRBJ1-6	CASNALCWAPLHF
TRBV9	TRBJ2-1	CASSVGLAGSVNEQFF
TRBV5-6	TRBJ2-7	CASSFNSMLYEQYF
TRBV6-5	TRBJ2-1	CASRGDRGAYNEQFF
TRBV3-1/TRBV3-2	TRBJ2-3	CASSRRGAADTQYF
TRBV28	TRBJ2-3	CASSLLSRDTQYF
TRBV7-2	TRBJ2-7	CASSLYRGGNEQYF
TRBV5-4	TRBJ2-7	CASSSPQDFHEQYF
TRBV27	TRBJ2-1	CASSSRGLSYNEQFF
TRBV16	TRBJ2-7	CASSQSIGGESHEQYF
TRBV7-8	TRBJ2-4	CASSLGRGQNIQYF
TRBV6-2/TRBV6-3	TRBJ2-7	CASSYSLAGAYEQYF
TRBV19	TRBJ2-5	CASSIDLGLAGQYKETQYF
TRBV9	TRBJ2-7	CASSGAGNEQYF